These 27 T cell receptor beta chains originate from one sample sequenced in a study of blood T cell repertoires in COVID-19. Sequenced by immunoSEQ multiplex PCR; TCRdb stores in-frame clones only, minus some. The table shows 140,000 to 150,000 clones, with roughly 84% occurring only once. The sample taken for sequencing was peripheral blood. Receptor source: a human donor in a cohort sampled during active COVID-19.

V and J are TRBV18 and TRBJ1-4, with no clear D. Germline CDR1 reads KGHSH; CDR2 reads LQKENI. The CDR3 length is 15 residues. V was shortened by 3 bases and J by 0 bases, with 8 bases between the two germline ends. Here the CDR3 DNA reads TGTGCCAGCTCACCGACACAGACAACTAATGAAAAACTGTTTTTT. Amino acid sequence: CASSPTQTTNEKLFF.

DNA of the CDR3: TGTGCCAGCATTATCGACAGGACAAAAAACTACGAGCAGTACTTC. Protein product: CASIIDRTKNYEQYF. V is TRBV2 and J is TRBJ2-7; perhaps TRBD1 as D (6 bases). Germline CDR1 SNHLY, CDR2 FYNNEI. V lost 7 bases to trimming and J lost 3 bases, with 19 bases between them. The CDR3 length is 15 residues.

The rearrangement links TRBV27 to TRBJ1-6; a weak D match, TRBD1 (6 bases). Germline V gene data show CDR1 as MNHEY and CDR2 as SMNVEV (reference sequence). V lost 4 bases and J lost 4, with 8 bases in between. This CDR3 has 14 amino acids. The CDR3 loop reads CASSSGQYNSPLHF. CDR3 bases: TGTGCCAGCAGTTCTGGACAGTATAATTCACCCCTCCACTTT.

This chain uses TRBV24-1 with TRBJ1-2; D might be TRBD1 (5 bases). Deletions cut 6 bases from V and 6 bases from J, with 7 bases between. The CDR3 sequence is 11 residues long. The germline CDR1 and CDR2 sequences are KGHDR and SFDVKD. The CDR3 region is CATSPQDGYTF. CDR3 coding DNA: TGTGCCACCAGTCCACAGGATGGCTACACCTTC.

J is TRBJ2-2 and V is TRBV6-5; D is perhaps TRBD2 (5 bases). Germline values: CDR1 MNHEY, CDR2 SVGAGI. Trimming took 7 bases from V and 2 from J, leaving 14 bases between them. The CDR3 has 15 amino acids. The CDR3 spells CASIRDLTNTGELFF. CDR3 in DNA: TGTGCCAGCATACGGGATCTTACCAACACCGGGGAGCTGTTTTTT.

The CDR3 is CASSPDRVKSGEKLFF. DNA for the CDR3: TGTGCCAGCAGTCCCGACAGGGTAAAAAGTGGGGAAAAACTGTTTTTT. The chain carries TRBV2 and TRBJ1-4, with TRBD1 matching 7 bases. CDR3 length equals 16 residues. The V gene end was trimmed by 5 bases and the J gene end by 8 bases; junction bases not matched to a gene: 14. Germline loops: CDR1 SNHLY, CDR2 FYNNEI.

The CDR3 region has the DNA TGTGCCAGCAGCCGATGGACAGCCCTGAACACTGAAGCTTTCTTT. It yields the protein CASSRWTALNTEAFF. This chain uses TRBV11-3 with TRBJ1-1; the D gene is possibly TRBD1 (6 bases). Germline V gene data show CDR1 as SGHNT and CDR2 as YENEEA. Trimming took off 5 bases at V and 0 bases at J, with 13 bases between the two ends. CDR3 length: 15 amino acids.

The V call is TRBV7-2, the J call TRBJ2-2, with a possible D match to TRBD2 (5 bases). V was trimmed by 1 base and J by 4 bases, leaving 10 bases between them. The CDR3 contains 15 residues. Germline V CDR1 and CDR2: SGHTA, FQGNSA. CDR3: CASSLVRGRTGELFF. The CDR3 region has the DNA TGTGCCAGCAGCTTAGTGAGAGGGCGCACCGGGGAGCTGTTTTTT.

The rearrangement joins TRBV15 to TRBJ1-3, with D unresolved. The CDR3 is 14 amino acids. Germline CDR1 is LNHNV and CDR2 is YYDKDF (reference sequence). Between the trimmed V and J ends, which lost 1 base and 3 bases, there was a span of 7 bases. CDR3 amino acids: CATSRARDGNTIYF. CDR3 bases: TGTGCCACCAGCAGAGCGCGGGATGGAAACACCATATATTTT.

The CDR3 is CASSQEGARNTEAFF. CDR3 DNA: TGCGCCAGCAGCCAAGAGGGGGCGAGGAACACTGAAGCTTTCTTT. The rearrangement uses TRBV4-1 and TRBJ1-1; a weak D match, TRBD1 (6 bases). With 0 bases removed from V and 1 base from J, the gap between germline ends came to 9 bases. The CDR3 consists of 15 residues. The germline V gene has CDR1 MGHRA and CDR2 YSYEKL.

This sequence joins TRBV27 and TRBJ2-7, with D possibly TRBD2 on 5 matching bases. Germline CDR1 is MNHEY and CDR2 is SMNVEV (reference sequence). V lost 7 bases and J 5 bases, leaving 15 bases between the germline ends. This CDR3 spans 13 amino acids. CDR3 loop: CASTSRATHEQYF. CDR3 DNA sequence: TGTGCCAGCACTAGCCGGGCCACCCACGAGCAGTACTTC.

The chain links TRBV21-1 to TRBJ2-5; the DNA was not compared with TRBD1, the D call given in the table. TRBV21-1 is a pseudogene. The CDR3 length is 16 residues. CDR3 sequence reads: CASSKAAGGYGETQYF. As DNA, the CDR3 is TGTGCCAGCAGCAAAGCGGCAGGGGGTTATGGGGAGACCCAGTACTTC.

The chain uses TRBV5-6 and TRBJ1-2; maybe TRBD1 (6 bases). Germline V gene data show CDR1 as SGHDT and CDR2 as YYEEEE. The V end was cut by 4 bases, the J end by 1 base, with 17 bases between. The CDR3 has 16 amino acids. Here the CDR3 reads CASSPPVTGLNYGYTF. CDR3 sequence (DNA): TGTGCCAGCAGCCCGCCGGTCACAGGGCTTAACTATGGCTACACCTTC.

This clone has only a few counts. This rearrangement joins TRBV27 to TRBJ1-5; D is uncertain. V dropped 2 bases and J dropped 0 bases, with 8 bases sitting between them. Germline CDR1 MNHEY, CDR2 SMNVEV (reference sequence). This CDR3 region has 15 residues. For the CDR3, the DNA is TGTGCCAGCAGTTTAGCGGGATATAGCAATCAGCCCCAGCATTTT. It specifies CASSLAGYSNQPQHF.

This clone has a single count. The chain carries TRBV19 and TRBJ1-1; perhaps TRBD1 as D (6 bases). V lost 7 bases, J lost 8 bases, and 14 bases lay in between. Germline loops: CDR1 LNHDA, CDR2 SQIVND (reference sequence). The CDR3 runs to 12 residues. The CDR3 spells CASMPDSKEAFF. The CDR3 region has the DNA TGTGCCAGTATGCCGGACAGCAAAGAAGCTTTCTTT.

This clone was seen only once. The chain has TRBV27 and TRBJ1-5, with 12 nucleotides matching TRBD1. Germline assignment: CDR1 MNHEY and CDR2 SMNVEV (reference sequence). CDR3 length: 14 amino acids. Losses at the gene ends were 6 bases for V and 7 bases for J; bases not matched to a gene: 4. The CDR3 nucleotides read TGTGCCAGCAGGGGACAGGGGGCTCGACAGCCCCAGCATTTT. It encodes CASRGQGARQPQHF.

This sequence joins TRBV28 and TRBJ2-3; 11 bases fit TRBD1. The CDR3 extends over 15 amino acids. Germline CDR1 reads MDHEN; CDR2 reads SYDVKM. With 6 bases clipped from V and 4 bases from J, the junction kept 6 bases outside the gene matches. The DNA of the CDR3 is TGTGCCAGCAGCCCCGGGACAGGGGGTTCAGATACGCAGTATTTT. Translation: CASSPGTGGSDTQYF.

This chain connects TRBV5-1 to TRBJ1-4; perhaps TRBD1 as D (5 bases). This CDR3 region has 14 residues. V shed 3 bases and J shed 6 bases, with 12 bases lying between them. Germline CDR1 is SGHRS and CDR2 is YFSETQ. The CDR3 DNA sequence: TGCGCCAGCAGCTCCAGGACGGGGGATGAAAAACTGTTTTTT. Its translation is CASSSRTGDEKLFF.

Here the CDR3 reads CASSLRGGAQEEQYF. CDR3 DNA: TGTGCCAGCAGCTTAAGGGGTGGCGCTCAGGAGGAGCAGTACTTC. The rearrangement uses TRBV7-9 and TRBJ2-7, with TRBD1 as a possible D gene (5 bases). This CDR3 is 15 amino acids long. The germline V and J ends were trimmed by 2 bases and 7 bases, with 18 bases remaining between them. CDR1 is SEHNR and CDR2 is FQNEAQ in the germline V gene (reference sequence).

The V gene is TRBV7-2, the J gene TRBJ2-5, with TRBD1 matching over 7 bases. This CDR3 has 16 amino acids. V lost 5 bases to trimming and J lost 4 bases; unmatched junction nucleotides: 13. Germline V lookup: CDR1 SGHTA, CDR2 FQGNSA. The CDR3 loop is CASSPLSGRGSETQYF. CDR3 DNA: TGTGCCAGCAGCCCACTCTCCGGCAGGGGGTCAGAGACCCAGTACTTC.

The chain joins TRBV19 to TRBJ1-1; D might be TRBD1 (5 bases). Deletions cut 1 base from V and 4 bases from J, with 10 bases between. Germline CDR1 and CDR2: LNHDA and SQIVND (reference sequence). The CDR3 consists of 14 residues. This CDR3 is CASSIGGVSTEAFF. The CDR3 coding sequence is TGTGCCAGTAGTATAGGGGGGGTGAGCACTGAAGCTTTCTTT.

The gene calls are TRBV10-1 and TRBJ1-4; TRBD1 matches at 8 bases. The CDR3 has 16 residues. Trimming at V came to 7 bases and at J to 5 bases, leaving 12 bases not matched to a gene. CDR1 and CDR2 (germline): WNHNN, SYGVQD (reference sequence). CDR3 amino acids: CASKGGQGVGNEKLFF. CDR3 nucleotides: TGCGCCAGCAAAGGTGGACAGGGCGTCGGGAATGAAAAACTGTTTTTT.

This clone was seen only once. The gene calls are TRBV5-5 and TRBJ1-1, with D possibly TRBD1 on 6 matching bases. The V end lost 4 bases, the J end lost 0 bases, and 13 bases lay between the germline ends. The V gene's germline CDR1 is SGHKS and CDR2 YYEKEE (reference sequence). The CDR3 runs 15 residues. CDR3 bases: TGTGCCAGCAGCCTAGGACAGACCATGAACACTGAAGCTTTCTTT. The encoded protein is CASSLGQTMNTEAFF.

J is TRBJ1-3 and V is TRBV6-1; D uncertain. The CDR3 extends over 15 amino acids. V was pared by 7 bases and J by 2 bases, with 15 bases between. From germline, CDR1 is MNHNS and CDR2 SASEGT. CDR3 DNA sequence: TGTGCCAGCACCCCCCCAGGCTCCACTGGAAACACCATATATTTT. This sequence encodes CASTPPGSTGNTIYF.

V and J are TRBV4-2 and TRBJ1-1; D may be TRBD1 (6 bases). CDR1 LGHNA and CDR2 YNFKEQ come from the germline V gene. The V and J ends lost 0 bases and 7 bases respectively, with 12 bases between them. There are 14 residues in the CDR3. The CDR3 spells CASSQEGTQREAFF. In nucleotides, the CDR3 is TGTGCCAGCAGCCAAGAAGGGACACAGCGTGAAGCTTTCTTT.

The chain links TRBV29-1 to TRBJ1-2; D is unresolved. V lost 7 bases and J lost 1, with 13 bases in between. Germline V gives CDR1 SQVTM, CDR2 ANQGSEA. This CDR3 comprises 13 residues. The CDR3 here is CSGSGYDNYGYTF. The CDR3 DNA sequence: TGCAGCGGGTCGGGTTACGATAACTATGGCTACACCTTC.

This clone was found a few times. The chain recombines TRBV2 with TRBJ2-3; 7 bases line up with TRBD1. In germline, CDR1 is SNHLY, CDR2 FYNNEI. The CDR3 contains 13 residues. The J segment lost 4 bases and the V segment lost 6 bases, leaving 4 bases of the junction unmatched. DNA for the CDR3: TGTGCCAGCAGCACCGACAGGGCAGATACGCAGTATTTT. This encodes CASSTDRADTQYF.